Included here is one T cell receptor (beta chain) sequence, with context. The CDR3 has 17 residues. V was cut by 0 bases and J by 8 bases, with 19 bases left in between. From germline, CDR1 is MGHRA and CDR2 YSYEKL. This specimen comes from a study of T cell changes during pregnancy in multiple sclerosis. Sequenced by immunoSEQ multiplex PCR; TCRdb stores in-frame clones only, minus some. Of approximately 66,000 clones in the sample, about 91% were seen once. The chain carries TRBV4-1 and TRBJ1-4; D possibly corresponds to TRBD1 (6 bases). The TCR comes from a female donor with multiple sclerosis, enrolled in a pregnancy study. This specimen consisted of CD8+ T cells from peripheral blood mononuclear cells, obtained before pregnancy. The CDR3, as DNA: TGCGCCAGCAGCCAAGACGGGGGGGCGGGGGGTTTGGAAAAACTGTTTTTT. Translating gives CASSQDGGAGGLEKLFF.